A selection of T cell receptor beta chains follows, all from one sample in a study of T cells in Graves' hyperthyroidism and ophthalmopathy. One entry per CDR3 protein results from TCRdb running MiXCR on the multiplex PCR reads. Counted here are a few hundred thousand distinct CDR3 sequences, around 14% occurring once; the ten biggest clones make up roughly 13%. The sequencing sample was made of blood. All receptors derive from a woman aged 18-35 years with Graves' hyperthyroidism. The CDR3 runs from the conserved cysteine through the conserved F or W. The order of the fields is V gene, D gene, clone size, J gene, CDR3 DNA, CDR3 protein. D genes are given only for firm matches. Clone sizes are given selectively: once, few, many, or a class where the clone is expanded.

TRBV6-1	.	few	TRBJ1-6	TGTGCCAGCAGTGAATTCCGTCATCCCCTTGATTCACCCCTCCACTTT	CASSEFRHPLDSPLHF
TRBV20-1	.	many	TRBJ1-5	TGCAGTGCTATACAGACAGGACCCGGGCCCCAGCATTTT	CSAIQTGPGPQHF
TRBV19	.	.	TRBJ1-5	TGTGCCAGTAGGCTCGGGACGGAGGGGTCAAATCAGCCCCAGCATTTT	CASRLGTEGSNQPQHF
TRBV6-2/TRBV6-3	TRBD2	.	TRBJ2-7	TGTGCCAGCAGTGGATTAGCGGGAGTCACCCACGAGCAGTACTTC	CASSGLAGVTHEQYF
TRBV7-2	.	many	TRBJ1-2	TGTGCCAGCAGTTCCGCCCAGGCGGGGGGCGGCTACACCTTC	CASSSAQAGGGYTF
TRBV18	.	few	TRBJ1-1	TGTGCCAGCTCACCCCCAGGGACGGAGGCTGAAGCTTTCTTT	CASSPPGTEAEAFF
TRBV29-1	.	few	TRBJ1-5	TGCAGCTCCCGGGGGGGCGAAAATCAGCCCCAGCATTTT	CSSRGGENQPQHF
TRBV6-1	.	few	TRBJ1-3	TGTGCCGGCGGACGGGGAAACACCATATATTTT	CAGGRGNTIYF
TRBV7-2	TRBD1	.	TRBJ1-1	TGTGCCAGCAGCCCTATAAGGACAGGGGGCACGAACACTGAAGCTTTCTTT	CASSPIRTGGTNTEAFF
TRBV28	.	many	TRBJ1-2	TGTGCCAGCAGTTTAAGAGGCCCGCAGGTTCGTGGCTACACCTTC	CASSLRGPQVRGYTF
TRBV15	TRBD2	.	TRBJ2-5	TGTGCCACCAGCACCAGGACTAGCGGGACGGAGACCCAGTACTTC	CATSTRTSGTETQYF
TRBV7-9	.	many	TRBJ2-3	TGTGCCAGCAGCTTAGAGGGGATCACAGATACGCAGTATTTT	CASSLEGITDTQYF
TRBV11-2	.	many	TRBJ1-1	TGTGCCAGCAGCCCATCGAACACTGAAGCTTTCTTT	CASSPSNTEAFF
TRBV20-1	TRBD2	few	TRBJ2-7	TGCAGTGCCCCGGGACTAGGAATTAACGAGCAGTACTTC	CSAPGLGINEQYF
TRBV3-1	.	many	TRBJ2-3	TGTGCCAGCAGCCAAGATCCCAGCACAGATACGCAGTATTTT	CASSQDPSTDTQYF
TRBV7-2	.	many	TRBJ1-1	TGTGCCAGCAGCTTAGTTCTTAGGGAGGGAACTGAAGCTTTCTTT	CASSLVLREGTEAFF
TRBV10-3	.	many	TRBJ2-3	TGTGCCACCCGTGGCGATACGCAGTATTTT	CATRGDTQYF
TRBV15	TRBD1	many	TRBJ1-5	TGTGCCACCAGCAGAGGAGCCAGGGGGGACAATCAGCCCCAGCATTTT	CATSRGARGDNQPQHF
TRBV20-1	.	many	TRBJ2-7	TGCAGTGCCACGGGACGGACTGTCTACGAGCAGTACTTC	CSATGRTVYEQYF
TRBV24-1	.	few	TRBJ2-1	TGTGCCACCAGTGATATAGGCAGCTACAATGAGCAGTTCTTC	CATSDIGSYNEQFF
TRBV20-1	TRBD2	many	TRBJ2-3	TGCAGTGCTAGAGATCCGAGCGGGAGTGATATAGATACGCAGTATTTT	CSARDPSGSDIDTQYF
TRBV3-1	TRBD1	few	TRBJ1-5	TGTGCCAGCAGCCAAGGCTCCAGGGGGACTCAGCCCCAGCATTTT	CASSQGSRGTQPQHF